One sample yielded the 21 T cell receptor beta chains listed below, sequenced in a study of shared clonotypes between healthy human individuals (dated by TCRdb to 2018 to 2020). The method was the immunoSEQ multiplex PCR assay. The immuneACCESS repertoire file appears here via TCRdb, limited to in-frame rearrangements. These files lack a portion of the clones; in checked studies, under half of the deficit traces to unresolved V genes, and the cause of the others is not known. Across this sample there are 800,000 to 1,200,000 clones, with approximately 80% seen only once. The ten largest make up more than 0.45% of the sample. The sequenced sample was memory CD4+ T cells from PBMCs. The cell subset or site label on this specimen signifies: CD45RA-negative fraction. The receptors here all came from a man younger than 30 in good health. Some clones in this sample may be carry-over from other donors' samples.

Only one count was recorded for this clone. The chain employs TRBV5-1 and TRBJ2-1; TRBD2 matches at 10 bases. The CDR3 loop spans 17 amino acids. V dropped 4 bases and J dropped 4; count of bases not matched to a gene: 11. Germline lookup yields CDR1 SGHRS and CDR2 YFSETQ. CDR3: CASSREGLANQYNEQFF. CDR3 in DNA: TGCGCCAGCAGCCGAGAGGGACTAGCGAACCAATACAATGAGCAGTTCTTC.

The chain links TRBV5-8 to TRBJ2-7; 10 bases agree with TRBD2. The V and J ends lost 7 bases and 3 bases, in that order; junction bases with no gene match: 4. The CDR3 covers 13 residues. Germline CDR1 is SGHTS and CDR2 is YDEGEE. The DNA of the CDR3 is TGTGCCAGCGGCCTAGCGGGAGACTACGAGCAGTACTTC. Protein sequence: CASGLAGDYEQYF.

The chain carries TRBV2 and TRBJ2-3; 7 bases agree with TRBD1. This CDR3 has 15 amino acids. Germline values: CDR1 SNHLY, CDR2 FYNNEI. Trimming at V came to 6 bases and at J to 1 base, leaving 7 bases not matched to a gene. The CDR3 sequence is CASSQRTGGTDTQYF. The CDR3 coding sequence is TGTGCCAGCAGCCAAAGGACAGGAGGCACAGATACGCAGTATTTT.

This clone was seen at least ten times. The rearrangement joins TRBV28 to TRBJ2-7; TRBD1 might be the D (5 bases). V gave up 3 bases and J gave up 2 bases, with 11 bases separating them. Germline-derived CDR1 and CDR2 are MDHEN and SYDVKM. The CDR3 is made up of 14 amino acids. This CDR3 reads CASSFFAGTYEQYF. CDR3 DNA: TGTGCCAGCAGTTTTTTCGCAGGGACCTACGAGCAGTACTTC.

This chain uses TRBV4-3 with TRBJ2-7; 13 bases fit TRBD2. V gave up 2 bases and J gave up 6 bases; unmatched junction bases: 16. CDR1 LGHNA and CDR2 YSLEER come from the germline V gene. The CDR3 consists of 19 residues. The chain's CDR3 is CASSQSPSGTSGTIGEQYF. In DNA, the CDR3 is TGCGCCAGCAGCCAATCCCCCTCCGGGACTAGCGGGACTATCGGCGAGCAGTACTTC.

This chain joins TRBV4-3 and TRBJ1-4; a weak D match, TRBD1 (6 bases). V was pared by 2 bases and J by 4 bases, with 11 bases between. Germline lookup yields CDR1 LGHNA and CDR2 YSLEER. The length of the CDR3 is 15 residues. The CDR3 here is CASSQHRAFNEKLFF. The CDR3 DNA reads TGCGCCAGCAGCCAACACAGGGCTTTTAATGAAAAACTGTTTTTT.

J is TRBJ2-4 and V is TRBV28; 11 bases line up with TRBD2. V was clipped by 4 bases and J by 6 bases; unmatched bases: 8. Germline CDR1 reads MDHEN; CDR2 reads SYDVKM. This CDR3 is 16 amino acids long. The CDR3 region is CASSSIAGGLGNIQYF. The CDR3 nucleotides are TGTGCCAGCAGTTCGATAGCGGGAGGGTTGGGAAACATTCAGTACTTC.

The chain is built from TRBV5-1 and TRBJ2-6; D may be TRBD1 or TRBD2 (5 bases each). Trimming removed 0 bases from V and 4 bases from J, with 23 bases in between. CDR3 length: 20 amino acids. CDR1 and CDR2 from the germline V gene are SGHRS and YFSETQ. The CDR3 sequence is CASSLDVGRQLLPGANVLTF. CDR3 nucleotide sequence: TGCGCCAGCAGCTTGGATGTGGGACGACAACTCCTCCCCGGGGCCAACGTCCTGACTTTC.

CDR3 loop: CASTTGGTYGYTF. CDR3 in DNA: TGTGCCAGCACCACAGGGGGCACATATGGCTACACCTTC. The rearrangement uses TRBV2 and TRBJ1-2; 9 bases are a match to TRBD1. After removal of 7 bases from V and 5 bases from J, the junction contained 5 bases not matched to a gene. In germline, CDR1 is SNHLY, CDR2 FYNNEI. This CDR3 spans 13 amino acids. The full variable domain, completed using reference TRBV2 and TRBJ1-2, is EPEVTQTPSHQVTQMGQEVILRCVPISNHLYFYWYRQILGQKVEFLVSFYNNEISEKSEIFDDQFSVERPDGSNFTLKIRSTKLEDSAMYFCASTTGGTYGYTFGSGTRLTVV.

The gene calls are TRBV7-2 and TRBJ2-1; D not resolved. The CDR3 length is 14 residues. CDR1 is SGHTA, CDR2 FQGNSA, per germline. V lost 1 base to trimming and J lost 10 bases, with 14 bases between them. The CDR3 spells CASSLVRSVGEQFF. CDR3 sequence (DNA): TGTGCCAGCAGCTTAGTGAGGAGTGTAGGCGAGCAGTTCTTC.

The CDR3 coding sequence is TGTGCCAGTTCGACAGGGGGCAGAGAACACACCATATATTTT. Translation gives CASSTGGREHTIYF. This chain links TRBV28 with TRBJ1-3; TRBD1 matches at 10 bases. CDR3 size: 14 residues. Losses at the gene ends were 9 bases for V and 8 bases for J; bases not matched to a gene: 10. Germline V CDR1 and CDR2: MDHEN, SYDVKM. The full variable domain, in which reference TRBV28 and TRBJ1-3 provide the parts outside the CDR3, is DVKVTQSSRYLVKRTGEKVFLECVQDMDHENMFWYRQDPGLGLRLIYFSYDVKMKEKGDIPEGYSVSREKKERFSLILESASTNQTSMYLCASSTGGREHTIYFGEGSWLTVV.

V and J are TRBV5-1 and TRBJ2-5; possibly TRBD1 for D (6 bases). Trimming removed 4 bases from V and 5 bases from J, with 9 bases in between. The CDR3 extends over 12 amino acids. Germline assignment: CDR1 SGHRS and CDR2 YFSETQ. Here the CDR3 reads CASSITGETQYF. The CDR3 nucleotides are TGCGCCAGCAGCATTACAGGGGAGACCCAGTACTTC. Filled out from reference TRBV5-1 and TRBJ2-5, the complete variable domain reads KAGVTQTPRYLIKTRGQQVTLSCSPISGHRSVSWYQQTPGQGLQFLFEYFSETQRNKGNFPGRFSGRQFSNSRSEMNVSTLELGDSALYLCASSITGETQYFGPGTRLLVL.

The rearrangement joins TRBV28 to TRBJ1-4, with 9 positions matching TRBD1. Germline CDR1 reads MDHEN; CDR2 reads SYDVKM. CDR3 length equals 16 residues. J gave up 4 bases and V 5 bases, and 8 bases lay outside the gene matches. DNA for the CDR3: TGTGCCAGCAGTCCGGGACAGGGAAAGGGTAATGAAAAACTGTTTTTT. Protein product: CASSPGQGKGNEKLFF.

CDR3 loop: CASSPGPGGRNYGYTF. In DNA, the CDR3 is TGTGCCAGTAGCCCGGGCCCGGGGGGTCGGAACTATGGCTACACCTTC. The rearrangement joins TRBV19 to TRBJ1-2; maybe TRBD1 (5 bases). Per germline, CDR1 LNHDA and CDR2 SQIVND (reference sequence). The CDR3 has 16 residues. Trimming took off 6 bases at V and 2 bases at J, with 19 bases between the two ends.

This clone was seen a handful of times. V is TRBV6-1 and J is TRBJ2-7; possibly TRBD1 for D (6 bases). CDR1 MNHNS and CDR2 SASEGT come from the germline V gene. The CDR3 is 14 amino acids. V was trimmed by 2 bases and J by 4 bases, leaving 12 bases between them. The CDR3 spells CASSELWGPYEQYF. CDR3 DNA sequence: TGTGCCAGCAGTGAACTCTGGGGGCCTTACGAGCAGTACTTC.

Written as DNA, the CDR3 is TGTGCCAGCAGTTCCGAGGGGGCCCAGTACTTC. Its protein product is CASSSEGAQYF. This chain connects TRBV27 to TRBJ2-5; TRBD1 is a possible D gene (6 bases). This CDR3 is 11 amino acids long. Trimming removed 4 bases at V and 9 bases at J, with 9 bases between. Germline CDR1 is MNHEY and CDR2 is SMNVEV (reference sequence).

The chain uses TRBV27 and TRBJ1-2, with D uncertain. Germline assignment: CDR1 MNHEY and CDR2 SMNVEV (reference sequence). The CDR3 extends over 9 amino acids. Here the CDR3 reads CSPTGGYTF. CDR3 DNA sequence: TGTTCACCGACGGGTGGCTACACCTTC.

The CDR3 protein is CASSDLYGYTF. CDR3 in DNA: TGTGCCAGTAGCGACCTTTATGGCTACACCTTC. The chain uses TRBV19 and TRBJ1-2; D is undetermined. CDR3 length: 11 amino acids. V was clipped by 6 bases and J by 5 bases, with 7 bases between them. From germline, CDR1 is LNHDA and CDR2 SQIVND (reference sequence).

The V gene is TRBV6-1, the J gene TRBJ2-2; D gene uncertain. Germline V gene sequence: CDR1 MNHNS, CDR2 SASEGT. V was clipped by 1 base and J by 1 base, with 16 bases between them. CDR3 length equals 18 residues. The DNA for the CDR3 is TGTGCCAGCAGTGAAGGTGTGTTGGGGTCCTTGAACACCGGGGAGCTGTTTTTT. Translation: CASSEGVLGSLNTGELFF.

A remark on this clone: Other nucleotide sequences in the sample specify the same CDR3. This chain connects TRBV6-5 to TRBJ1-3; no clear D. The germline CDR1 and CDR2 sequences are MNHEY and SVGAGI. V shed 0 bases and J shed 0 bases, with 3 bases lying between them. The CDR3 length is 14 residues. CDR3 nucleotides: TGTGCCAGCAGTTACTCGGTCTCTGGAAACACCATATATTTT. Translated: CASSYSVSGNTIYF.

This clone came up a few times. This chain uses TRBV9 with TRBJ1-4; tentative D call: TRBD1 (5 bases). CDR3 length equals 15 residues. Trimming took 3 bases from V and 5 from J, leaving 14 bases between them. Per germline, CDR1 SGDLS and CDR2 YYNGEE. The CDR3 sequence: CASSARGRANEKLFF. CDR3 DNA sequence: TGTGCCAGCAGCGCCCGGGGACGAGCCAATGAAAAACTGTTTTTT.